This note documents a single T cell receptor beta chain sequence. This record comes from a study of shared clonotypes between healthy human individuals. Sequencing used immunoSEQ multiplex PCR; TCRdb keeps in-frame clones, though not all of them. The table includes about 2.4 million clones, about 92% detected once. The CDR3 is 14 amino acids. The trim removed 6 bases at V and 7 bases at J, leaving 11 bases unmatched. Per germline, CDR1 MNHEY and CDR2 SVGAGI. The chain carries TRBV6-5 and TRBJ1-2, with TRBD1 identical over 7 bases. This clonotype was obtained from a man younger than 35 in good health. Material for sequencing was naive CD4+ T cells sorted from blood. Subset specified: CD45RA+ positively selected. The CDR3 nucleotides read TGTGCCAGCAGACCGGGACAGACCCGATTTGGCTACACCTTC. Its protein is CASRPGQTRFGYTF.